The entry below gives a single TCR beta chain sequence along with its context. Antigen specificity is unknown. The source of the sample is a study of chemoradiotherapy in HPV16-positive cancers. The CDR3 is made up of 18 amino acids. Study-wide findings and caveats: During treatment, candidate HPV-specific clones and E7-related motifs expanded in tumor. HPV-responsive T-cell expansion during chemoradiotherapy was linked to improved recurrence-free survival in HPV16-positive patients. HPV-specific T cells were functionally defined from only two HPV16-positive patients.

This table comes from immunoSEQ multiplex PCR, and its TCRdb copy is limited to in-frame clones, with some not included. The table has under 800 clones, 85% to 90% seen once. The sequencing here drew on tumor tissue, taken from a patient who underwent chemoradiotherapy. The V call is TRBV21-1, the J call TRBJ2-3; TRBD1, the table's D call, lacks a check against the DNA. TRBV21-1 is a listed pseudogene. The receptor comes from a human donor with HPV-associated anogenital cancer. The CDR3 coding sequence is TGTGCCAGCAGCCTACGGGACAGGGGGGGGAGACGGGGCGATACGCAGTATTTT. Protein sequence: CASSLRDRGGRRGDTQYF.